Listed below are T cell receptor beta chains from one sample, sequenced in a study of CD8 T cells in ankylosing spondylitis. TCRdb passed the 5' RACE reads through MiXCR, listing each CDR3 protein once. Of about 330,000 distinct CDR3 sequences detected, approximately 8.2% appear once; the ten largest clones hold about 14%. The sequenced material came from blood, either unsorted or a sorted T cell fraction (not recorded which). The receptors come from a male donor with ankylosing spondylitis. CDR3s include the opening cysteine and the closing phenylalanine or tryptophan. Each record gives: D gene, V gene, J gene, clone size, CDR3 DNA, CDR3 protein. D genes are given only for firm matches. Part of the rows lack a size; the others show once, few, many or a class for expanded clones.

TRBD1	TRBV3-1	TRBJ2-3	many	TGTGCCAGCAGCCAAGGACAGGGGCCAACAGATACGCAGTATTTT	CASSQGQGPTDTQYF
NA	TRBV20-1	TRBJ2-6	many	TGCAGTGCTCGACAGCCTGGGGCCAACGTCCTGACTTTC	CSARQPGANVLTF
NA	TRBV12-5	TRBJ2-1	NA	TGTGCTAGTGGGCGCATATTCAATGAGCAGTTCTTC	CASGRIFNEQFF
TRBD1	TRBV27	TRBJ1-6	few	TGTGCCAGCAGTCCCGGACAGGGTTATTCACCCCTCCACTTT	CASSPGQGYSPLHF
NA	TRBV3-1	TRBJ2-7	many	TGTGCCAGCAGCCAAGTTGCGCGCGGACAGTGGACCTCCTACGAGCAGTACTTC	CASSQVARGQWTSYEQYF
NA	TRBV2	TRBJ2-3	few	TGTGCCAGCAGTGAATTAGCTAGCACAGATACGCAGTATTTT	CASSELASTDTQYF
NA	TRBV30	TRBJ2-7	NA	TGTGCCTGGAGCCTTGAGTTATACGAGCAGTACTTC	CAWSLELYEQYF
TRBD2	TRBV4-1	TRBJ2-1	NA	TGCGCCAGCACGGGGCTAGCGGGAGGTAACTACAATGAGCAGTTCTTC	CASTGLAGGNYNEQFF
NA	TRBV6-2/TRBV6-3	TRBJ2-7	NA	TGTGCCAGCAGTTACTCGAGACAGGAGGGCCCCTACGAGCAGTACTTC	CASSYSRQEGPYEQYF
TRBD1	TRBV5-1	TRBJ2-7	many	TGCGCCAGCTCCACAGGACAGGGAACCTACGAGCAGTACTTC	CASSTGQGTYEQYF
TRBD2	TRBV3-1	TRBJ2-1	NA	TGTGCCAGCAGCCAAGACCCACGCTCCGCGGGAGGGGGGAATGAGCAGTTCTTC	CASSQDPRSAGGGNEQFF
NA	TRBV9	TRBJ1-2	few	TGTGCCAGCAGCGAACAGGGACTAGGTGGCTACACCTTC	CASSEQGLGGYTF
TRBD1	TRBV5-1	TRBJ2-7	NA	TGCGCCAGCAGCCAGGGACAGGTAAACTACGAGCAGTACTTC	CASSQGQVNYEQYF
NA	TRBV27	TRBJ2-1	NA	TGTGCCAGCAGAGCGGGTACAGGGCCCCTCAATGAGCAGTTCTTC	CASRAGTGPLNEQFF
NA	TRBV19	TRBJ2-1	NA	TGTGCCAGTAAACGCGGCAGGGGAGGGGATGAGCAGTTCTTC	CASKRGRGGDEQFF
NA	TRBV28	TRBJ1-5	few	TGTGCCAGCAGGTTACTCCGGGACTGGGGAGGTAATCAGCCCCAGCATTTT	CASRLLRDWGGNQPQHF
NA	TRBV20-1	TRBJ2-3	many	TGCAGTGCTAGAGGGAGCCCTTCTACGGCAGATACGCAGTATTTT	CSARGSPSTADTQYF
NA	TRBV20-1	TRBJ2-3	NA	TGCAGTGCTAGTTCAGATACGCAGTATTTT	CSASSDTQYF
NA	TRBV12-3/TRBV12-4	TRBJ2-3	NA	TGTGCCAGCAGTTTATATAGCACAGATACGCAGTATTTT	CASSLYSTDTQYF
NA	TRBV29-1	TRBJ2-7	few	TGCAGCGTGGGACTTGGGGGGGCTCGGTTCTACGAGCAGTACTTC	CSVGLGGARFYEQYF
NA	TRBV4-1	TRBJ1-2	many	TGCGCCAGCAGCCAAGATGGAAGAAGTGGGGGCTACACCTTC	CASSQDGRSGGYTF
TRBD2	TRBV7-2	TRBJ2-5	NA	TGTGCCAGCAGCTTAGTGACTAGCGGGAATGGAGAGACCCAGTACTTC	CASSLVTSGNGETQYF
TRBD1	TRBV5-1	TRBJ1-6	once	TGCGCCAGCAGCCTCAGACAGGGTGATTCACCCCTCCACTTT	CASSLRQGDSPLHF
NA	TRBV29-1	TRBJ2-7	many	TGCAGCGTGAGCAGAGGGGACGAGCAGTACTTC	CSVSRGDEQYF
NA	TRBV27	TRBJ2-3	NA	TGTGCCAGCAGTTTCCCGGCGGCTGATACGCAGTATTTT	CASSFPAADTQYF
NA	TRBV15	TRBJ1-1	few	TGTGCCACCAGCAGAGATCGGGCAGGGATGAAAGGGACTGAAGCTTTCTTT	CATSRDRAGMKGTEAFF
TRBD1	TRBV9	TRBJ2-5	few	TGTGCCAGCAGCGTAGAGGTCCCCCGGACAGGGGGTTACACGCAGGAGACCCAGTACTTC	CASSVEVPRTGGYTQETQYF
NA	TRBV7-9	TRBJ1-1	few	TGTGCCAGCAGCTCCCAATACAGTATGAACACTGAAGCTTTCTTT	CASSSQYSMNTEAFF
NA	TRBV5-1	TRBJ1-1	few	TGCGCCAGCAGCCCCATGACCTACACTGAAGCTTTCTTT	CASSPMTYTEAFF
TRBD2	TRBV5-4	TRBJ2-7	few	TGTGCCAGCAGCTTGTATGCGGGACTAGCAAACGAGCAGTACTTC	CASSLYAGLANEQYF
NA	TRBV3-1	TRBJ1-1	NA	TGTGCCAGCAGCCGCCACGCGGCGAACACTGAAGCTTTCTTT	CASSRHAANTEAFF
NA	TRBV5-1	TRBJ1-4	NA	TGCGCCAGCAGCTGGAGCCCGGGGGGGGCAGAGGAAAAACTGTTTTTT	CASSWSPGGAEEKLFF
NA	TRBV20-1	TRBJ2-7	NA	TGCAGTGCGGGTGAGGGAATACGGGAGCAGTACTTC	CSAGEGIREQYF
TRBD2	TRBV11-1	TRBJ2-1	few	TGTGCCAGCAGCTCGCCGGACCCAGTAGAAACGGGAGGATCCTACAATGAGCAGTTCTTC	CASSSPDPVETGGSYNEQFF
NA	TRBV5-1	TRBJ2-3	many	TGCGCCAGCAGCCCTCTCGATGGATTGGATACGCAGTATTTT	CASSPLDGLDTQYF
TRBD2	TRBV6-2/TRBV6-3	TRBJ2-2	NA	TGTGCCAGCAGCTACGTTTCGGCGGGAGGGCCACCCGGGGAGCTGTTTTTT	CASSYVSAGGPPGELFF
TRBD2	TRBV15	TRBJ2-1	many	TGTGCCACCAGCAGTAGCGGGGCCTCCTACAATGAGCAGTTCTTC	CATSSSGASYNEQFF
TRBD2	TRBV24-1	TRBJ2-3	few	TGTGCCACCAGTGGTGTGGGTAGCGGGAGTACAGATACGCAGTATTTT	CATSGVGSGSTDTQYF
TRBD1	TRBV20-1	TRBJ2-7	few	TGCAGTGCTATTAGAGCGACAGGGGGATCCTACGAGCAGTACTTC	CSAIRATGGSYEQYF
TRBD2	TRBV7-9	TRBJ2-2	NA	TGTGCCAGCAGCTTAGCCCTAGCGGGAAACACCGGGGAGCTGTTTTTT	CASSLALAGNTGELFF
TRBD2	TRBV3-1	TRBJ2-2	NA	TGTGCCAGCAAAGATCGAGCGGGGTACACCGGGGAGCTGTTTTTT	CASKDRAGYTGELFF
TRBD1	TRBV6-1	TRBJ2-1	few	TGTGCCAGCAGATTCGACAGGGTGGGGTACAATGAGCAGTTCTTC	CASRFDRVGYNEQFF
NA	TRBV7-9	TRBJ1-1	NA	TGTGCCAGCAGCCACTCTCAGGCCGCTGAAGCTTTCTTT	CASSHSQAAEAFF
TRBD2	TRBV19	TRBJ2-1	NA	TGTGCCAGTAGTAGTAGCGGGAGACCACCCATGGTATTCAATGAGCAGTTCTTC	CASSSSGRPPMVFNEQFF
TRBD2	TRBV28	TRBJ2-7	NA	TGTGCCAGCAGACATAGCGGGAGGGTATCCTACGAGCAGTACTTC	CASRHSGRVSYEQYF
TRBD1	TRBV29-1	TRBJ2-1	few	TGCAGAGCCGGGACAGAGCTTAATGAGCAGTTCTTC	CRAGTELNEQFF
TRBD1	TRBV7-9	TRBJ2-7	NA	TGTGCCAGCAGCTTATCCGGGACAGTCTATCACTACGAGCAGTACTTC	CASSLSGTVYHYEQYF
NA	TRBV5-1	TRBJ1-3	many	TGCGCCAGCAGTCAGATACCTGGAAACACCATATATTTT	CASSQIPGNTIYF
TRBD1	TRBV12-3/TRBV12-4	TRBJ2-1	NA	TGTGCCAGCAGACCAGGAGACAGGGGGCAGTTCTTC	CASRPGDRGQFF
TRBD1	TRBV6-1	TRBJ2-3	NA	TGTGCCAGCATAGGACAGGATAGCACAGATACGCAGTATTTT	CASIGQDSTDTQYF
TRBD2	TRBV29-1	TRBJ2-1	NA	TGCAGCGCTGGACTAGCGGGAGTTCAGTTCTTC	CSAGLAGVQFF
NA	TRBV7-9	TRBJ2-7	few	TGTGCCAGCAGCTTATATGAGGGACACGAGCAGTACTTC	CASSLYEGHEQYF
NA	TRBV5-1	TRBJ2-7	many	TGCGCCAGCAGCCTTGGGTTTACCTACGAGCAGTACTTC	CASSLGFTYEQYF
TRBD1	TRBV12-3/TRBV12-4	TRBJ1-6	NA	TGTGCCAGCAGTCGGGACAGGGGGAGTTCACCCCTCCACTTT	CASSRDRGSSPLHF
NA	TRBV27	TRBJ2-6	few	TGTGCCAGCAGTTTGGCCGCAGGGGTTGGGGCCAACGTCCTGACTTTC	CASSLAAGVGANVLTF
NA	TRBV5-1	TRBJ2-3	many	TGCGCCAGCAGCTTGGCAGTCACAGATACGCAGTATTTT	CASSLAVTDTQYF
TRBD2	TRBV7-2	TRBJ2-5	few	TGTGCCAGCAGCCCAGGACTAGCTGATAAAGAGACCCAGTACTTC	CASSPGLADKETQYF
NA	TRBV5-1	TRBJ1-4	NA	TGCGCCAGCAGCTTAGACGAGCCACGGGGGGAAAAACTGTTTTTT	CASSLDEPRGEKLFF
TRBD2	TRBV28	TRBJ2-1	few	TGTGCCAGCGGAGAAATAATCGGGACTAGCGCTTATCCGCAGTTCTTC	CASGEIIGTSAYPQFF